Listed here are 32 T cell receptor beta chains from one sample, sequenced in a study of T cell changes during pregnancy in multiple sclerosis. Here immunoSEQ multiplex PCR was the method, and the copy in TCRdb shows in-frame clones only, minus some. This sample has 60,000 or so clones, with approximately 90% found just once. Sequenced here: peripheral blood, sampled in the first trimester of pregnancy. The receptors here all came from a female donor in good health, enrolled as a control in a pregnancy study.

J is TRBJ2-2 and V is TRBV25-1; possible D gene TRBD1, 6 bases. CDR1 and CDR2 (germline): MGHDK, SYGVNS. CDR3 length: 15 residues. V gave up 10 bases and J gave up 3 bases, with 18 bases separating them. The CDR3 region has the DNA TGTGCCACCCAAGAACAGGGAAGGGACACCGGGGAGCTGTTTTTT. Protein sequence: CATQEQGRDTGELFF.

The chain has TRBV7-8 and TRBJ1-2, with 7 bases that match TRBD1. Germline trimming cut 5 bases from V and 7 bases from J; bases unmatched to any gene: 16. In germline, CDR1 is SGHVS, CDR2 FQNEAQ. The length of the CDR3 is 16 residues. The CDR3 here is CASSQNVPGTVAGYTF. CDR3 bases: TGTGCCAGCAGCCAAAACGTCCCGGGGACAGTTGCTGGCTACACCTTC.

The chain combines TRBV30 with TRBJ1-5; 10 nucleotides match TRBD1. CDR1 is GTSNPN, CDR2 SVGIG, per germline (reference sequence). The V segment lost 5 bases and the J segment 3 bases; nucleotides outside the gene matches: 1. This CDR3 comprises 13 residues. The CDR3 DNA sequence: TGTGCCTGGGGGACAGGGGCCAATCAGCCCCAGCATTTT. Amino acids: CAWGTGANQPQHF.

The V gene is TRBV5-4, the J gene TRBJ1-3; D remains ambiguous. Germline CDR1 SGHNT, CDR2 YYREEE (reference sequence). This CDR3 contains 15 residues. V was trimmed by 0 bases and J by 0 bases, leaving 7 bases between them. DNA for the CDR3: TGTGCCAGCAGCTTGGACTTTAGCTCTGGAAACACCATATATTTT. It translates to CASSLDFSSGNTIYF.

The V gene is TRBV4-1, the J gene TRBJ2-5, with 8 bases matching TRBD1. The V gene end was trimmed by 3 bases and the J gene end by 1 base; junction bases not matched to a gene: 7. The CDR3 covers 16 residues. Germline V gene data show CDR1 as MGHRA and CDR2 as YSYEKL. This chain's CDR3 is CASSQSQGAPQETQYF. The CDR3 DNA follows: TGCGCCAGCAGCCAGTCCCAGGGGGCCCCCCAAGAGACCCAGTACTTC.

The chain has TRBV5-4 and TRBJ2-7; 9 bases match TRBD1. With 3 bases clipped from V and 4 bases from J, the junction kept 8 bases outside the gene matches. The germline CDR1 and CDR2 sequences are SGHNT and YYREEE (reference sequence). This CDR3 region has 15 residues. CDR3 in amino acids: CASSYTGTGSYEQYF. In DNA form, the CDR3 reads TGTGCCAGCAGCTACACCGGGACAGGGAGTTACGAGCAGTACTTC.

The rearrangement links TRBV19 to TRBJ1-2; possible D gene TRBD1, 6 bases. The V end was cut by 8 bases, the J end by 3 bases, with 10 bases between. CDR1 and CDR2 (germline): LNHDA, SQIVND (reference sequence). The CDR3 consists of 12 residues. The CDR3 sequence is CASGQFDYGYTF. CDR3 nucleotide sequence: TGTGCCAGTGGACAGTTCGACTATGGCTACACCTTC.

The chain has TRBV11-3 and TRBJ2-7; 8 positions agree with TRBD2. This CDR3 contains 14 residues. The germline V gene has CDR1 SGHNT and CDR2 YENEEA. The junction had 5 bases not matched to a gene; V was cut back by 5 bases and J by 2 bases. CDR3 sequence reads: CASSPGGSPYEQYF. The CDR3, as DNA: TGTGCCAGCAGCCCGGGGGGGAGTCCCTACGAGCAGTACTTC.

The chain employs TRBV19 and TRBJ2-2, with a tentative D call TRBD2 (7 bases). With 8 bases removed from V and 4 bases from J, the gap between germline ends came to 14 bases. CDR3 length: 14 residues. Germline CDR1 and CDR2: LNHDA and SQIVND (reference sequence). In nucleotides, the CDR3 is TGTGCCAGTTCAAAAGGGGGGGCCACCGGGGAGCTGTTTTTT. Protein sequence: CASSKGGATGELFF.

The chain has TRBV2 and TRBJ2-5; maybe TRBD2 (6 bases). The V end was cut by 6 bases, the J end by 0 bases, with 14 bases between. Germline V CDR1 and CDR2: SNHLY, FYNNEI. The CDR3 is made up of 15 amino acids. The CDR3 bases are TGTGCCAGCAGCGCTTGGGACTCTAACCAAGAGACCCAGTACTTC. The encoded protein is CASSAWDSNQETQYF.

This clone is a singleton in its sample. The gene calls are TRBV9 and TRBJ2-6; no clear D. This CDR3 is 15 amino acids long. In germline, CDR1 is SGDLS, CDR2 YYNGEE. The germline V and J ends were trimmed by 0 bases and 0 bases, with 4 bases remaining between them. The CDR3 nucleotides are TGTGCCAGCAGCGTAGACATCTCTGGGGCCAACGTCCTGACTTTC. Amino acid sequence: CASSVDISGANVLTF.

The chain combines TRBV7-9 with TRBJ1-3; D is unclear. The CDR3 has 14 amino acids. Trimming pared 3 bases from V and 4 bases from J, leaving 10 bases between. Germline V CDR1 and CDR2: SEHNR, FQNEAQ (reference sequence). The DNA of the CDR3 is TGTGCCAGCAGCTTCACGGGTACGGGAAACACCATATATTTT. Amino acids: CASSFTGTGNTIYF.

This chain uses TRBV27 with TRBJ1-2, with TRBD1 matching 8 bases. Germline CDR1 MNHEY, CDR2 SMNVEV (reference sequence). CDR3 length equals 16 residues. Germline trimming cut 5 bases from V and 4 bases from J; bases unmatched to any gene: 12. The CDR3 here is CASSPTGTGAPYGYTF. DNA of the CDR3: TGTGCCAGCAGTCCAACCGGGACAGGTGCGCCCTATGGCTACACCTTC.

This rearrangement joins TRBV11-3 to TRBJ1-1; weak D call: TRBD1 (5 bases). CDR1 is SGHNT, CDR2 YENEEA, per germline. The CDR3 covers 15 residues. The V end lost 5 bases, the J end lost 8 bases, and 21 bases lay between the germline ends. The CDR3 region is CASSLGREVILEAFF. The CDR3 nucleotides read TGTGCCAGCAGCCTAGGCAGGGAGGTGATTTTGGAAGCTTTCTTT.

J is TRBJ1-2 and V is TRBV11-2; 8 nucleotides match TRBD1. CDR1 and CDR2 from the germline V gene are SGHAT and FQNNGV. J was trimmed by 11 bases and V by 5 bases; bases with no gene match: 13. The CDR3 is 14 amino acids. CDR3 DNA sequence: TGTGCCAGCAGCCCGGGACAGGAGAGAGTATTTTACACCTTC. Its translation is CASSPGQERVFYTF.

The CDR3 DNA sequence: TGTGCCAGCAGTGTTAGGGTGACAGGGAACGAAAACATTCAGTACTTC. Translated: CASSVRVTGNENIQYF. The V and J genes are TRBV2 and TRBJ2-4, with 7 nucleotides matching TRBD1. Germline V CDR1 and CDR2: SNHLY, FYNNEI. The CDR3 runs 16 residues. V lost 4 bases, J lost 5 bases, and 11 bases stayed unmatched.

V usage is TRBV7-9 and J usage is TRBJ2-7, with 11 positions matching TRBD1. CDR3 length: 16 amino acids. The V and J ends lost 5 bases and 4 bases, in that order; junction bases with no gene match: 10. Per germline, CDR1 SEHNR and CDR2 FQNEAQ (reference sequence). The CDR3 spells CASSLGQGGSPYEQYF. CDR3 nucleotide sequence: TGTGCCAGCAGCCTGGGACAGGGGGGGTCCCCGTACGAGCAGTACTTC.

J is TRBJ1-1 and V is TRBV11-2; TRBD1 is a possible D gene (6 bases). This CDR3 is built from 17 residues. In germline, CDR1 is SGHAT, CDR2 FQNNGV. The V and J ends lost 5 bases and 5 bases respectively, with 24 bases between them. The CDR3, as DNA: TGTGCCAGCAGCCCGACAGGATTTACTCTCACGGGGACTGAAGCTTTCTTT. Translated: CASSPTGFTLTGTEAFF.

The CDR3 DNA reads TGTGCCACCCGCCGGACAGGGACTAATGAAAAACTGTTTTTT. It yields the protein CATRRTGTNEKLFF. The gene calls are TRBV27 and TRBJ1-4; 8 bases align to TRBD1. The V gene's germline CDR1 is MNHEY and CDR2 SMNVEV (reference sequence). J gave up 2 bases and V 10 bases, and 6 bases lay outside the gene matches. CDR3 length equals 14 residues.

The chain recombines TRBV19 with TRBJ2-6, with D perhaps TRBD1 (6 bases). The CDR3 sequence is 16 residues long. V lost 7 bases and J 0 bases, leaving 13 bases between the germline ends. The V gene's germline CDR1 is LNHDA and CDR2 SQIVND (reference sequence). The CDR3 reads CASTLTGSSGANVLTF. The CDR3 DNA sequence: TGTGCCAGTACCCTCACAGGGTCCTCTGGGGCCAACGTCCTGACTTTC. Supplemented by reference TRBV19 and TRBJ2-6, the full variable domain reads DGGITQSPKYLFRKEGQNVTLSCEQNLNHDAMYWYRQDPGQGLRLIYYSQIVNDFQKGDIAEGYSVSREKKESFPLTVTSAQKNPTAFYLCASTLTGSSGANVLTFGAGSRLTVL.

The chain combines TRBV7-9 with TRBJ2-7, with D possibly TRBD1 on 5 matching bases. V was trimmed by 5 bases and J by 2 bases, leaving 22 bases between them. This CDR3 spans 17 amino acids. Germline CDR1 reads SEHNR; CDR2 reads FQNEAQ (reference sequence). The CDR3 region is CASSPPLATAKPYEQYF. CDR3 DNA: TGTGCCAGCAGCCCCCCATTGGCGACAGCAAAACCCTACGAGCAGTACTTC.

The V and J genes are TRBV5-6 and TRBJ2-3; 15 bases map to TRBD2. Germline values: CDR1 SGHDT, CDR2 YYEEEE. CDR3 length: 16 residues. V trimming: 2 bases; J trimming: 5 bases; junction bases outside the gene matches: 3. The CDR3 reads CASSFGLAGGLDTQYF. DNA for the CDR3: TGTGCCAGCAGCTTCGGACTAGCGGGGGGGTTAGATACGCAGTATTTT.

The chain links TRBV19 to TRBJ1-3; 8 bases are shared with TRBD1. Trimming at V came to 4 bases and at J to 2 bases, leaving 7 bases not matched to a gene. This CDR3 region has 16 residues. Germline lookup yields CDR1 LNHDA and CDR2 SQIVND (reference sequence). In DNA, the CDR3 is TGTGCCAGTAGTACTAGACAGGGGATAGCTGGAAACACCATATATTTT. It codes for CASSTRQGIAGNTIYF.

This rearrangement joins TRBV9 to TRBJ2-5; TRBD2 is a possible D gene (5 bases). The germline V gene has CDR1 SGDLS and CDR2 YYNGEE. Trimming shortened V by 0 bases and J by 7 bases, and 10 bases separated the two germline ends. The CDR3 covers 13 residues. CDR3 DNA sequence: TGTGCCAGCAGCGTAGACCCCCGGGGGACCCAGTACTTC. This codes for CASSVDPRGTQYF.

This chain uses TRBV15 with TRBJ1-5; maybe TRBD1 (5 bases). This CDR3 is built from 14 residues. The V and J ends lost 0 bases and 4 bases respectively, with 7 bases between them. The germline CDR1 and CDR2 sequences are LNHNV and YYDKDF (reference sequence). The CDR3 DNA is TGTGCCACCAGCAGAGATGGGACTAATCAGCCCCAGCATTTT. Residues: CATSRDGTNQPQHF. The variable domain in full, completed from reference TRBV15 and TRBJ1-5, reads DAMVIQNPRYQVTQFGKPVTLSCSQTLNHNVMYWYQQKSSQAPKLLFHYYDKDFNNEADTPDNFQSRRPNTSFCFLDIRSPGLGDTAMYLCATSRDGTNQPQHFGDGTRLSIL.

The genes are TRBV11-2 and TRBJ2-5, with 7 bases that match TRBD2. Germline CDR1 and CDR2: SGHAT and FQNNGV. V trimming: 5 bases; J trimming: 4 bases; junction bases outside the gene matches: 10. This CDR3 contains 15 residues. The CDR3 region is CASSLRGTGGETQYF. The CDR3, as DNA: TGTGCCAGCAGCCTCCGCGGAACGGGGGGAGAGACCCAGTACTTC.

The chain employs TRBV19 and TRBJ2-1; TRBD2 aligns across 9 bases. V dropped 6 bases and J dropped 8; count of bases not matched to a gene: 5. The germline V gene has CDR1 LNHDA and CDR2 SQIVND (reference sequence). CDR3 length equals 13 residues. Here the CDR3 DNA reads TGTGCCAGTAGGGCTAGCGGGGTGTATGAGCAGTTCTTC. It is translated as CASRASGVYEQFF.

V is TRBV11-2 and J is TRBJ1-1, with no clear D. Germline V CDR1 and CDR2: SGHAT, FQNNGV. Trimming removed 4 bases at V and 0 bases at J, with 12 bases between. This CDR3 is 15 amino acids long. The CDR3 loop is CASSSHSLMNTEAFF. The DNA of the CDR3 is TGTGCCAGCAGCTCGCACAGTTTAATGAACACTGAAGCTTTCTTT. Drawing the rest from reference TRBV11-2 and TRBJ1-1, the complete variable domain is EAGVAQSPRYKIIEKRQSVAFWCNPISGHATLYWYQQILGQGPKLLIQFQNNGVVDDSQLPKDRFSAERLKGVDSTLKIQPAKLEDSAVYLCASSSHSLMNTEAFFGQGTRLTVV.

The chain has TRBV4-3 and TRBJ1-1; D ambiguous. CDR1 is LGHNA and CDR2 is YSLEER in the germline V gene. CDR3 length: 15 residues. V lost 0 bases and J 0 bases, leaving 8 bases between the germline ends. CDR3 sequence (DNA): TGCGCCAGCAGCCAAGATCACAGTTTGAACACTGAAGCTTTCTTT. It yields the protein CASSQDHSLNTEAFF.

The rearrangement links TRBV10-3 to TRBJ2-1; D is uncertain. The germline V gene has CDR1 ENHRY and CDR2 SYGVKD. Trimming pared 3 bases from V and 10 bases from J, leaving 7 bases between. The length of the CDR3 is 11 residues. The CDR3 spells CAISELAEQFF. In DNA form, the CDR3 reads TGTGCCATCAGTGAACTCGCGGAGCAGTTCTTC.

The rearrangement joins TRBV9 to TRBJ1-2; D uncertain. The CDR3 covers 14 residues. Germline V gene sequence: CDR1 SGDLS, CDR2 YYNGEE. V lost 3 bases to trimming and J lost 4 bases, with 13 bases between them. The CDR3 coding sequence is TGTGCCAGCAGCGGACAAGGCCGGATCTATGGCTACACCTTC. Its protein product is CASSGQGRIYGYTF.

The V and J genes are TRBV5-6 and TRBJ1-3; D remains unclear. V dropped 1 base and J dropped 2 bases, with 7 bases sitting between them. Germline values: CDR1 SGHDT, CDR2 YYEEEE. CDR3 size: 14 residues. CDR3 sequence: CASSLRGPGNTIYF. Here the CDR3 DNA reads TGTGCCAGCAGCTTGAGAGGGCCTGGAAACACCATATATTTT.